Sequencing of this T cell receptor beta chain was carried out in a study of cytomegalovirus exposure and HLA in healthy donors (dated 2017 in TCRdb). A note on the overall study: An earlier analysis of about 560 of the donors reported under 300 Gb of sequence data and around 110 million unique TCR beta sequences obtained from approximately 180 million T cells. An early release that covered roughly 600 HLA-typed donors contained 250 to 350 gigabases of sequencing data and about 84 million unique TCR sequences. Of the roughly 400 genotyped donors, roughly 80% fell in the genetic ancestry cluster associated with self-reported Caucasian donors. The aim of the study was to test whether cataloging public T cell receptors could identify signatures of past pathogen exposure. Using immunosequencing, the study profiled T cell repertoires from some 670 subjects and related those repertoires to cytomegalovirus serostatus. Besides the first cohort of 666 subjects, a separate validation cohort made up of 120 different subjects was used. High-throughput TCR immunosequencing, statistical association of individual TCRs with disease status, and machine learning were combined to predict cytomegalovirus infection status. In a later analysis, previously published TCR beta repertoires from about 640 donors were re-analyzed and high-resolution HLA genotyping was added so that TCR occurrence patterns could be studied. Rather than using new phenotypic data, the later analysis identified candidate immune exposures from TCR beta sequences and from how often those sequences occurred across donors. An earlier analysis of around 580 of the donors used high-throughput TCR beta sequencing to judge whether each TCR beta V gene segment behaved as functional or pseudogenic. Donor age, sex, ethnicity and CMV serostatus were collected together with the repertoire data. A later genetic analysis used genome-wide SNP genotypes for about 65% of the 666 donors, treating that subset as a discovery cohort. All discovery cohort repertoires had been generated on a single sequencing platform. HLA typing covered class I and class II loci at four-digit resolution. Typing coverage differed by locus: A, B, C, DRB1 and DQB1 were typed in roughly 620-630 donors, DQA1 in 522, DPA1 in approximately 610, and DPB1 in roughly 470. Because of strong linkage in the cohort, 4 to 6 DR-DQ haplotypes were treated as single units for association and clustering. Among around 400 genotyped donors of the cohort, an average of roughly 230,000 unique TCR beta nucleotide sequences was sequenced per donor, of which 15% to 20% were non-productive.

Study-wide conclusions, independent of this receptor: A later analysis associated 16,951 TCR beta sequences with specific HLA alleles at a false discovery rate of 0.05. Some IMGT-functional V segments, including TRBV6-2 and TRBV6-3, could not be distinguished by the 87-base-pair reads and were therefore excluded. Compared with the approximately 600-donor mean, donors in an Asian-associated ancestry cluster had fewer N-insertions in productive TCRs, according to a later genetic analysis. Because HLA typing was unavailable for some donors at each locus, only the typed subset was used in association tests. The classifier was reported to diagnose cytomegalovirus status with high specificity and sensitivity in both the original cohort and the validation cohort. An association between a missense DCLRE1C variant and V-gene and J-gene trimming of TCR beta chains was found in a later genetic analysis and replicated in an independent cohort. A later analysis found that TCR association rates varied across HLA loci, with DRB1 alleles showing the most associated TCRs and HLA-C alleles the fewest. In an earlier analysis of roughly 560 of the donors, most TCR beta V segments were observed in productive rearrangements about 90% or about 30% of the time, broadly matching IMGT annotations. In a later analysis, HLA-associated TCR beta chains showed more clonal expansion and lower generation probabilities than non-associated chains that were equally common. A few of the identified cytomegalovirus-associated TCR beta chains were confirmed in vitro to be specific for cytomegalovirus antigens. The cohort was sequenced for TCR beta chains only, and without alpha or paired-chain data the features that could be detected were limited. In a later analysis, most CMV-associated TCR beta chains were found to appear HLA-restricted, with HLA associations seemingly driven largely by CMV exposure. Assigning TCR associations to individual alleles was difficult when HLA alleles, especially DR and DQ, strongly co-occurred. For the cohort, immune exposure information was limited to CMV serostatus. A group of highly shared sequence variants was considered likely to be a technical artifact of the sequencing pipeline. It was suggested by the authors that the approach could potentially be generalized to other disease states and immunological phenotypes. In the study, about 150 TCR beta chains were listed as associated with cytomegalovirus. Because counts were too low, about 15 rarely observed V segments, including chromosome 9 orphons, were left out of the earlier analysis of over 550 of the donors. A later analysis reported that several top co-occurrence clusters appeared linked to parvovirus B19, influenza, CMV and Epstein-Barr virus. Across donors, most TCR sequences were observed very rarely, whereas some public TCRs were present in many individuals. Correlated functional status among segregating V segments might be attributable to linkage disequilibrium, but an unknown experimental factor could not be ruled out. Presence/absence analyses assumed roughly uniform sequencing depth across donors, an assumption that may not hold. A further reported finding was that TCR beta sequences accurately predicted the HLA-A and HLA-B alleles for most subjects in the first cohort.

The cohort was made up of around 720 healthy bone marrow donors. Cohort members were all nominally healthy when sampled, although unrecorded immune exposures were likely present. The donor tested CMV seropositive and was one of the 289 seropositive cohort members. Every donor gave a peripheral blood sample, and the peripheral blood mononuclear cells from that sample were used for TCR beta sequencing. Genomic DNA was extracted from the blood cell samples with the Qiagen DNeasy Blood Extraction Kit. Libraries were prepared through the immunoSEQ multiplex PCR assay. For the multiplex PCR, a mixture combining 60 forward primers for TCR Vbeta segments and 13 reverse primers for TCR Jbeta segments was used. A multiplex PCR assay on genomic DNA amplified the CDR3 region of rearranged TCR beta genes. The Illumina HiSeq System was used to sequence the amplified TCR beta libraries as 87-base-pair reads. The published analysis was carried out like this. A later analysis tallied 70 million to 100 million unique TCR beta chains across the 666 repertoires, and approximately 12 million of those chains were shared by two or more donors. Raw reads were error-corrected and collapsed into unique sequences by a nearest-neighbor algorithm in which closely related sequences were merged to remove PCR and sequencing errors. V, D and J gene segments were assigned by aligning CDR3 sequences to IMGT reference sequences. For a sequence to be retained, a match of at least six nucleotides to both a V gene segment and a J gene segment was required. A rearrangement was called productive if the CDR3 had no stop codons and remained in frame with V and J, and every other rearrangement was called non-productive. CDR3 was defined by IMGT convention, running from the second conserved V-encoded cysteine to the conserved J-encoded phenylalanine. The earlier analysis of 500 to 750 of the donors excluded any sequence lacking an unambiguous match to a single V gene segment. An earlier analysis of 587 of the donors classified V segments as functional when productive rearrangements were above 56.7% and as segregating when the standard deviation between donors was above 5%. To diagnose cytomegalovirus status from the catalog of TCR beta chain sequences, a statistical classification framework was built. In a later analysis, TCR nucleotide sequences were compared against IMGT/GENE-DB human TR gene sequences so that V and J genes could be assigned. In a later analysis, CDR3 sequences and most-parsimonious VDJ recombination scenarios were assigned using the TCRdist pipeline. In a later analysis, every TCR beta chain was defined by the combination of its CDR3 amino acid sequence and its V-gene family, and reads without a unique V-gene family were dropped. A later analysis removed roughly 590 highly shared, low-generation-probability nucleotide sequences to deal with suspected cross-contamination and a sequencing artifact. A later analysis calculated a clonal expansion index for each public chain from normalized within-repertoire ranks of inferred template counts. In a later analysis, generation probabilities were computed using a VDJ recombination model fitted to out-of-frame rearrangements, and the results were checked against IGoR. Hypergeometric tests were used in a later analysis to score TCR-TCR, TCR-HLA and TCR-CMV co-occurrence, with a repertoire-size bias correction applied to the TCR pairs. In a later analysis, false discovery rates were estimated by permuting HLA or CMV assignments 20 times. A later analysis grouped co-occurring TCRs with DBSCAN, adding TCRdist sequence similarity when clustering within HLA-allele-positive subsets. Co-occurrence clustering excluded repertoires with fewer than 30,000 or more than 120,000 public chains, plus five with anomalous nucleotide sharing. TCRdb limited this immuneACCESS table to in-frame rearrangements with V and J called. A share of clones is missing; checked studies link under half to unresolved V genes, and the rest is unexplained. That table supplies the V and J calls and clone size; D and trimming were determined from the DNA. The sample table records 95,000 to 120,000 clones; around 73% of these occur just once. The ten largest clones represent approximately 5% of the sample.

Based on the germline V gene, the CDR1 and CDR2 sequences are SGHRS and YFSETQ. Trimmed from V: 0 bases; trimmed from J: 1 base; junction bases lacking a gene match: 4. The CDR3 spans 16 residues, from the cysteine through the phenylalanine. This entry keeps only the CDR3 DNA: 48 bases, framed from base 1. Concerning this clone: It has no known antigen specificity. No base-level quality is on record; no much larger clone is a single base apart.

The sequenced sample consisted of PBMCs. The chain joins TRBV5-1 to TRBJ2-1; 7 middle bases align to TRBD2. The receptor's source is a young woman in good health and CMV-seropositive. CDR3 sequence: CASSLVLANSYNEQFF. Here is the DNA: TGCGCCAGCAGCTTGGTACTAGCGAATTCCTACAATGAGCAGTTCTTC.